Below are 6 T cell receptor beta chains sequenced from a single sample in a study of T cell changes during pregnancy in multiple sclerosis. Assay used: immunoSEQ multiplex PCR; TCRdb lists only in-frame clones, some missing. The sample includes 60,000 or so clones, about 90% of them seen just once. The input for sequencing was CD4+ T cells from peripheral blood mononuclear cells, taken after pregnancy. The receptors here all came from a female donor in good health, enrolled as a control in a pregnancy study.

V is TRBV11-3 and J is TRBJ2-3; D is possibly TRBD2 (5 bases). Between the trimmed V and J ends, which lost 1 base and 4 bases, there was a span of 9 bases. This CDR3 contains 14 residues. Germline V gives CDR1 SGHNT, CDR2 YENEEA. The CDR3 loop reads CASSLGSGSDTQYF. CDR3 nucleotides: TGTGCCAGCAGCTTAGGTTCGGGATCAGATACGCAGTATTTT.

This clone occurred a few times. V and J are TRBV6-5 and TRBJ1-1, with D unresolved. Trimming took 2 bases from V and 4 from J, leaving 8 bases between them. The germline V gene encodes CDR1 MNHEY and CDR2 SVGAGI. The CDR3 length is 13 residues. CDR3 coding DNA: TGTGCCAGCAGTTACCTGACGGGCACTGAAGCTTTCTTT. Translating it yields CASSYLTGTEAFF.

This clone showed up just once. The V and J genes are TRBV21-1 and TRBJ2-4; the DNA was not used to check the table's D call, TRBD2. TRBV21-1 is shown as a pseudogene. The CDR3 has 20 amino acids. DNA for the CDR3: TGTGCCAGCAGCAAAATGGACGACGGGGGGGGTTCATTAGCCAAAAACATTCAGTACTTC. The encoded protein is CASSKMDDGGGSLAKNIQYF.

The chain recombines TRBV6-1 with TRBJ1-4; the D gene is possibly TRBD1 (5 bases). The V gene lost 4 bases and the J gene lost 5 bases, with 17 bases spanning the gap. The CDR3 is 16 amino acids. CDR1 and CDR2 from the germline V gene are MNHNS and SASEGT. CDR3: CASSAIDSDWNEKLFF. For the CDR3, the DNA is TGTGCCAGCAGTGCTATCGACAGCGACTGGAATGAAAAACTGTTTTTT.

For the CDR3, the DNA is TGCGCCAGCAGCTTGTCCCAGCTAGGCGGGACGGGAGGCTACACCTTC. Translating it yields CASSLSQLGGTGGYTF. The chain is built from TRBV5-1 and TRBJ1-2, with a weak D call TRBD1 (5 bases). In germline, CDR1 is SGHRS, CDR2 YFSETQ. V lost 1 base and J 8 bases, leaving 21 bases between the germline ends. The CDR3 loop spans 16 amino acids.

The rearrangement uses TRBV4-3 and TRBJ2-5; D gene unclear. Germline CDR1 is LGHNA and CDR2 is YSLEER. The CDR3 spans 16 residues. The germline V and J ends were trimmed by 3 bases and 2 bases, with 16 bases remaining between them. In nucleotides, the CDR3 is TGCGCCAGCAGCCATCCCCTGACCGGGTCGCAAGAGACCCAGTACTTC. Translation gives CASSHPLTGSQETQYF.